Below, one T cell receptor (beta chain) is given with its context. Its specificity is not known. The source of the sample is a study of OX40 agonist ivuxolimab in advanced cancers. The wider study: Those enrolled were 82.7% male, with a mean age of about 66 years and ages from roughly 23 to 80.

Method: immunoSEQ multiplex PCR; TCRdb's copy keeps in-frame clones and lacks some. There are 100,000 or so clones in the sample; about nine tenths occur only once, and approximately 0.31% lies in the top ten. Study-wide results and limits: Certain nonresponders likewise exhibited a low normalized T-cell clonal expansion.

The sequence was collected from an adult with an advanced solid tumor such as melanoma, head and neck, liver or kidney cancer. The sequenced sample was CD4+ or CD8+ T cells sorted from blood, obtained in a trial of the OX40 agonist ivuxolimab.

CDR3: CASGGGLAKNIQYF. The CDR3 DNA is TGTGCCAGCGGGGGAGGACTAGCCAAAAACATTCAGTACTTC. V and J are TRBV28 and TRBJ2-4; possibly TRBD2 for D (6 bases). V dropped 8 bases and J dropped 0 bases, with 11 bases sitting between them. Germline V CDR1 and CDR2: MDHEN, SYDVKM. The CDR3 loop spans 14 amino acids. Together with reference TRBV28 and TRBJ2-4, the CDR3 gives the full variable domain: DVKVTQSSRYLVKRTGEKVFLECVQDMDHENMFWYRQDPGLGLRLIYFSYDVKMKEKGDIPEGYSVSREKKERFSLILESASTNQTSMYLCASGGGLAKNIQYFGAGTRLSVL.